This T cell receptor (beta chain) came from a study of blood T cells in healthy people across ages (dated by TCRdb to about 2015). Looking at the study overall: Template switching captured roughly one uniquely barcoded TCR beta cDNA molecule per two T cells in model experiments. To track age-related changes in TCR beta repertoire diversity, the study relied on deep sequencing normalized with unique cDNA molecular identifiers. Four age groups were formed from the donors: young (average approximately 15 years), middle-aged (roughly 38), aged (more than 55) and long-lived (about 80). To avoid experimental bias, donors of different ages were distributed randomly across sequencing lanes. Two additional independent replicas of 1 million unique cDNA reads from the same blood draw were analyzed for two donors (one aged 18 to 30 and one aged 80 or older).

In regard to this clonotype: Its antigen has not been determined. No much larger clone is present one base from it, and per-base qualities are unavailable.

V is trimmed back by 7 bases and J by 4 bases, and the junction contains 4 bases that no gene match accounts for. From the cysteine through the phenylalanine, the CDR3 covers 13 amino acids. Of the read, only the CDR3 DNA is kept; its 39 bases are in frame from base 1. Systemically healthy Caucasian individuals from Russia, roughly 40 in total and aged about 6 to 95 years, were included as donors. Each donor gave about 9.7 milliliters of peripheral blood, drawn into EDTA-treated Vacutainer tubes. Ficoll-Paque density-gradient centrifugation was used to isolate PBMCs, with at least 6 million per sample. Trizol reagent was used to extract total RNA from PBMCs, with at least 5 micrograms per sample. The percentages of naive CD45RAhigh/CD27high T cells were determined by flow cytometry on a PBMC aliquot from every donor. Points the paper makes about the study in general: Total diversity estimates from one million sequenced T cells were considered lower bounds and underestimates. There was a strong correlation between observed TCR beta diversity and the percentage of naive T cells measured by flow cytometry. Because donor CMV infection status was unknown, age-related changes in expanded clonotypes were potentially confounded. Because profiling used bulk unsorted PBMCs, naive and antigen-experienced compartments could not be compared conclusively. As age increased, observed TCR beta diversity per million T cells dropped in a roughly linear way, and a significant reduction was already evident by age 40. Compared with the aged group, the long-lived group had more naive CD4+ T cells, fewer expanded clones and increased TCR diversity, suggesting age selection.

Library prep was done by 5' RACE. This sample was sequenced with an Illumina HiSeq 2500. The second PCR ran for roughly 7 to 12 cycles and used a J-beta primer mix along with a sample-barcoded 5' primer. Each TCR beta cDNA molecule received a unique molecular identifier from a template-switch 5' adaptor carrying 12 random nucleotides. Each sample yielded at least 3 million CDR3-containing paired-end reads. All of the RNA was converted into first-strand cDNA using the Mint cDNA synthesis kit, with a TRBC-specific oligonucleotide serving as the primer. All cDNA was treated with uracil-DNA glycosylase and then went through a first 18-cycle PCR with the universal primers M1SS and BC2_uni_R. On the study's bioinformatics: For normalization, 1 million high-quality reads were randomly selected from each sample, with every read carrying a distinct molecular identifier. Reads sharing molecular identifiers were discarded rather than binned into consensus sequences. MiTCR, set to a Q25 quality threshold and the strictest error-elimination algorithm, was used for CDR3 identification, clonotype clustering and error correction. A nonparametric unseen species model with Euler transformation was used to estimate a lower bound on total TCR beta diversity. TCRdb applied fastp at Q25 and MiXCR to the public reads, then kept only in-frame beta chains. Rows are unified per CDR3 protein, each entry keeping the most common DNA and genes. The V and J calls and clone size are TCRdb's, not the authors'. This sample comprises around 650,000 distinct CDR3 sequences, roughly 41% of them detected only once. The ten largest clonotypes hold 30% of the sample.

The sequence derives from an elderly man in good health. Recombination connected TRBV12-3 or TRBV12-4 to TRBJ2-3, and TRBD2 aligns with 8 junction nucleotides. Specimen: blood. The sequenced DNA is TGTGCCAGCACCGCGGGGGGCGCAGATACGCAGTATTTT. This encodes CASTAGGADTQYF.